The rows below give T cell receptor beta chains drawn from one sample of a study of T-cell memory formation after mild COVID-19. TCRdb re-analysed the 5' RACE reads in MiXCR, keeping a single row per CDR3 protein. Counted here are 350,000 or so distinct CDR3 sequences, under 25% occurring once; the ten biggest clones make up 21%. The specimen sequenced was PBMCs or a T cell subset sorted from them (not recorded which). These TCRs come from a man younger than 35 who had mild COVID-19 (a few samples of this study predate the infection). Cell type and time point are not known. Both conserved end residues are part of each CDR3. Fields, in order: V gene, CDR3 length, D gene, clone size, J gene, CDR3 protein, CDR3 DNA. A D gene is named only where the DNA matches it firmly. A row's size may be missing; if present it is once, few, many or a size class.

TRBV28	14	NA	NA	TRBJ2-3	CASSLADSTDTQYF	TGTGCCAGCAGTCTAGCCGATAGCACAGATACGCAGTATTTT
TRBV5-4	17	NA	many	TRBJ2-3	CASSPPDSPPSTDTQYF	TGTGCCAGCAGCCCCCCCGACAGCCCCCCTAGCACAGATACGCAGTATTTT
TRBV10-3	13	TRBD1	NA	TRBJ1-1	CAISEETGAEAFF	TGTGCCATCAGTGAGGAGACAGGGGCTGAAGCTTTCTTT
TRBV6-6	18	NA	few	TRBJ1-4	CASSYSREGGRTNEKLFF	TGTGCCAGCAGTTATTCCAGGGAGGGGGGTCGAACTAATGAAAAACTGTTTTTT
TRBV7-9	14	NA	few	TRBJ1-1	CASGMAGMNTEAFF	TGTGCCAGCGGGATGGCAGGGATGAACACTGAAGCTTTCTTT
TRBV20-1	16	TRBD2	many	TRBJ2-4	CSARNPRGGYGNIQYF	TGCAGTGCAAGAAACCCACGGGGGGGTTATGGAAACATTCAGTACTTC
TRBV6-6	18	TRBD1	many	TRBJ2-7	CASNRAGTGTGKTYEQYF	TGTGCCAGCAATCGGGCGGGGACCGGGACAGGGAAAACCTACGAGCAGTACTTC
TRBV13	17	TRBD1	few	TRBJ2-7	CASSSRGGQGFGDEQYF	TGTGCCAGCAGCTCCCGCGGTGGACAGGGGTTTGGTGACGAGCAGTACTTC
TRBV20-1	15	NA	few	TRBJ2-1	CSATNYQTRNNEQFF	TGCAGTGCTACGAACTACCAGACCCGGAACAATGAGCAGTTCTTC
TRBV7-9	14	NA	many	TRBJ1-2	CASSPRDIHYGYTF	TGTGCCAGCAGCCCGAGGGACATCCATTATGGCTACACCTTC
TRBV9	13	NA	few	TRBJ2-7	CASSVGPTYEQYF	TGTGCCAGCAGCGTAGGACCCACCTACGAGCAGTACTTC
TRBV12-3/TRBV12-4	16	TRBD1	NA	TRBJ2-5	CASSVSGTGERETQYF	TGTGCCAGCAGTGTATCCGGAACAGGGGAGAGAGAGACCCAGTACTTC
TRBV7-9	19	NA	NA	TRBJ1-1	CASSLVPIPSTGLNTEAFF	TGTGCCAGCAGCTTAGTACCAATTCCGTCGACAGGTTTGAACACTGAAGCTTTCTTT
TRBV4-3	17	TRBD1	few	TRBJ2-6	CASSLHDRAPGANVLTF	TGCGCCAGCAGCCTTCACGACAGGGCCCCTGGGGCCAACGTCCTGACTTTC
TRBV27	16	NA	few	TRBJ1-4	CASSLHTGSTNEKLFF	TGTGCCAGCAGTTTGCATACAGGGTCGACTAATGAAAAACTGTTTTTT
TRBV7-2	16	TRBD1	few	TRBJ1-5	CASSLSGTGAGQPQHF	TGTGCCAGCAGCTTATCCGGGACAGGGGCAGGTCAGCCCCAGCATTTT
TRBV10-3	14	TRBD2	NA	TRBJ2-3	CATTSGDFTDTQYF	TGTGCCACGACTAGCGGGGACTTCACAGATACGCAGTATTTT
TRBV20-1	13	NA	NA	TRBJ1-1	CSAPRGAVTEAFF	TGCAGTGCCCCTAGGGGGGCGGTCACTGAAGCTTTCTTT
TRBV11-2	14	TRBD1	few	TRBJ1-1	CASSLSDRGIEAFF	TGTGCCAGCAGCCTGTCGGACAGGGGCATTGAAGCTTTCTTT
TRBV6-5	13	NA	NA	TRBJ1-2	CASSYLGSYGYTF	TGTGCCAGCAGTTACTTAGGGAGCTATGGCTACACCTTC
TRBV7-9	16	NA	few	TRBJ1-1	CASRPGGGDMNTEAFF	TGTGCCAGCAGACCCGGCGGGGGGGACATGAACACTGAAGCTTTCTTT
TRBV5-1	12	NA	many	TRBJ2-5	CASSLDAETQYF	TGCGCCAGCAGCTTGGATGCCGAGACCCAGTACTTC
TRBV7-9	15	NA	few	TRBJ2-5	CASSLSDRPQETQYF	TGTGCCAGCAGTCTTAGCGACAGACCCCAAGAGACCCAGTACTTC
TRBV5-6	19	TRBD2	NA	TRBJ2-1	CASSFLSSGGTSSYNEQFF	TGTGCCAGCAGCTTTTTGTCTAGCGGGGGGACGAGCTCCTACAATGAGCAGTTCTTC
TRBV5-6	14	NA	many	TRBJ1-1	CASSLLGQNTEAFF	TGTGCCAGCAGCTTGCTCGGACAGAACACTGAAGCTTTCTTT
TRBV7-2	12	TRBD2	few	TRBJ2-1	CASSWTRNEQFF	TGTGCCAGCAGCTGGACTAGGAATGAGCAGTTCTTC
TRBV7-9	12	NA	NA	TRBJ2-3	CATEAKGYTQYF	TGTGCCACCGAGGCAAAGGGATATACGCAGTATTTT